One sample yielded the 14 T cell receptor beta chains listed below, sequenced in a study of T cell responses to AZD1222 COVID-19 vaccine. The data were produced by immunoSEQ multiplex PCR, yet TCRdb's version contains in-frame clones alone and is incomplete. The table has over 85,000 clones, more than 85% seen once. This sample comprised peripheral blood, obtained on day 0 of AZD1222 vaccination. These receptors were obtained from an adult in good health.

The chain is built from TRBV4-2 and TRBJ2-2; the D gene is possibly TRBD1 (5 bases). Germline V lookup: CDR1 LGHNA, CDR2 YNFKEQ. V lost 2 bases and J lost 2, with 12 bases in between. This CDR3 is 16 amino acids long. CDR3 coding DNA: TGTGCCAGCAGCCAATTTAACAGGAAAAACACCGGGGAGCTGTTTTTT. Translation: CASSQFNRKNTGELFF.

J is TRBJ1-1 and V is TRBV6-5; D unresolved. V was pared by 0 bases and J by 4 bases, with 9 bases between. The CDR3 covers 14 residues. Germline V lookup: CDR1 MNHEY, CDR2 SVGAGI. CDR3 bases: TGTGCCAGCAGTTACTCTGGGAAGGGCACTGAAGCTTTCTTT. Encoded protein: CASSYSGKGTEAFF.

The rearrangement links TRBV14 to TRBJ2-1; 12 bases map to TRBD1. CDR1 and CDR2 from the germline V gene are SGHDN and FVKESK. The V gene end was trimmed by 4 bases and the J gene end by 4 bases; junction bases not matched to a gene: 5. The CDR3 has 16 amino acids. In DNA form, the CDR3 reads TGTGCCAGCAGCCTGGGACAGGGGGCCCTTTACAATGAGCAGTTCTTC. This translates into CASSLGQGALYNEQFF.

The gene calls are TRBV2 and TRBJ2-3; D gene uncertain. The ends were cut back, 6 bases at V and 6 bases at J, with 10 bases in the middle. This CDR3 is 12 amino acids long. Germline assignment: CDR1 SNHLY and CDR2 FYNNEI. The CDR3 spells CASSTAEDTQYF. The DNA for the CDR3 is TGTGCCAGCAGCACGGCTGAGGATACGCAGTATTTT.

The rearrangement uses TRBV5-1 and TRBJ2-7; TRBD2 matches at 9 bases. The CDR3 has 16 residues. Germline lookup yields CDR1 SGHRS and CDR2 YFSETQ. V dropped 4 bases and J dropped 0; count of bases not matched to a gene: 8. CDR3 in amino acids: CASSRGGLADSYEQYF. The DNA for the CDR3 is TGCGCCAGCAGCCGGGGGGGACTAGCAGACTCCTACGAGCAGTACTTC.

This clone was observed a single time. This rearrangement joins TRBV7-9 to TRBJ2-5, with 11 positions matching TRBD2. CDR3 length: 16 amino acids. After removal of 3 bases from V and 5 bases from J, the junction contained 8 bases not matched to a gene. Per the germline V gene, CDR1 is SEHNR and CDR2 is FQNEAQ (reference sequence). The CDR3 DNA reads TGTGCCAGCAGCTTCTCACTAGCGGGAGCGGGGGAGACCCAGTACTTC. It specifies CASSFSLAGAGETQYF.

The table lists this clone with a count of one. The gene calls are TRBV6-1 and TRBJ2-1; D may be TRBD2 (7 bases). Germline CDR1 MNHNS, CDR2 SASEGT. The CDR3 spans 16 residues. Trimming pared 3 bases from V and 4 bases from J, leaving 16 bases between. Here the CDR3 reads CASSDVRGRSYNEQFF. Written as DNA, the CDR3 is TGTGCCAGCAGTGATGTGCGGGGGCGATCTTACAATGAGCAGTTCTTC.

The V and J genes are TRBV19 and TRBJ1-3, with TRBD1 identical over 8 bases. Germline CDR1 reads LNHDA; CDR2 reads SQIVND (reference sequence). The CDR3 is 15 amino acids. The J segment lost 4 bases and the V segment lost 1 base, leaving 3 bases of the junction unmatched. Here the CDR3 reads CASSIGGTGGNTIYF. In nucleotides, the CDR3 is TGTGCCAGTAGTATAGGTGGGACAGGAGGAAACACCATATATTTT.

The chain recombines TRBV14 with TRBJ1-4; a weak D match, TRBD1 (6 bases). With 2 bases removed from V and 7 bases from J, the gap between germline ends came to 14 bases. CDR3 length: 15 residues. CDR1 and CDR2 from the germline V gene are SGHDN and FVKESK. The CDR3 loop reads CASSQTGWDGEKLFF. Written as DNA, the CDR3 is TGTGCCAGCAGCCAAACAGGGTGGGACGGTGAAAAACTGTTTTTT.

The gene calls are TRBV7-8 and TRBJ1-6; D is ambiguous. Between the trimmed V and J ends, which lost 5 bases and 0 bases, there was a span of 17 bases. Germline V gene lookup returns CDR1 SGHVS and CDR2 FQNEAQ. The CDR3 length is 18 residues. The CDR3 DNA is TGTGCCAGCAGCGTACGATTCTCGATAAGCTCCTATAATTCACCCCTCCACTTT. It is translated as CASSVRFSISSYNSPLHF.

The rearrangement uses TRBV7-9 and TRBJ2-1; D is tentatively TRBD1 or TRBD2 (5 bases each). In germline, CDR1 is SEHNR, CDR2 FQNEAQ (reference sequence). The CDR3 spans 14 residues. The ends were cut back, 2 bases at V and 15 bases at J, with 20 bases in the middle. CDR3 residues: CASSLSGMGPAPFF. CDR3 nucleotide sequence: TGTGCCAGCAGCTTATCAGGAATGGGACCGGCTCCGTTCTTC.

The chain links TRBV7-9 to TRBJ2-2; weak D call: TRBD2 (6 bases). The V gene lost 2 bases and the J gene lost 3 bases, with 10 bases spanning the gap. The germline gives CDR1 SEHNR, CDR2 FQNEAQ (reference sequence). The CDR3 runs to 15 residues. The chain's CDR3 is CASSLYGSYTGELFF. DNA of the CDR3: TGTGCCAGCAGCTTATACGGGAGCTACACCGGGGAGCTGTTTTTT.

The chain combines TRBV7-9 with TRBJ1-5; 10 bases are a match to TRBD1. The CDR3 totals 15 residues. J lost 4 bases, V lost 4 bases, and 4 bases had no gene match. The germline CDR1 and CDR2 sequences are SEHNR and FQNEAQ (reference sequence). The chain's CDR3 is CASSSDRGQNQPQHF. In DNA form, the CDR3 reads TGTGCCAGCAGCTCCGACAGGGGGCAGAATCAGCCCCAGCATTTT.

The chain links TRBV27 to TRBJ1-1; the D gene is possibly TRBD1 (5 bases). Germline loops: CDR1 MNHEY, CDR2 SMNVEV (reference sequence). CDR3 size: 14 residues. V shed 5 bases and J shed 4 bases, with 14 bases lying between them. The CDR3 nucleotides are TGTGCCAGCAGTCTAGATAGGGGAGGCACTGAAGCTTTCTTT. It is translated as CASSLDRGGTEAFF.